A single sample gave rise to the 17 T cell receptor beta chains below, sequenced in a study of shared clonotypes between healthy human individuals. Libraries were prepared by immunoSEQ multiplex PCR; TCRdb keeps only in-frame clonotypes and omits some of them. The repertoire has about 580,000 clones, nearly 98% of them found once; the top ten carry more than 0.3%. The naive CD8 fraction comprised CD45RO-negative cells positively selected for CCR7 and excluded terminally differentiated effector memory CD45RA+ cells. Material for sequencing was naive CD8+ T cells sorted from blood. These receptors were collected from a man aged 25 to 45 in good health.

This sequence joins TRBV28 and TRBJ2-1, with D possibly being TRBD1 (6 bases). Trimming removed 5 bases from V and 3 bases from J, with 17 bases in between. Germline lookup yields CDR1 MDHEN and CDR2 SYDVKM. This CDR3 spans 16 amino acids. This CDR3 reads CASSPTGVFGYNEQFF. For the CDR3, the DNA is TGTGCCAGCAGTCCGACAGGAGTCTTTGGCTACAATGAGCAGTTCTTC.

This chain joins TRBV7-9 and TRBJ1-4; no definite D call. The CDR3 is made up of 11 amino acids. Deletions cut 5 bases from V and 8 bases from J, with 6 bases between. The germline CDR1 and CDR2 sequences are SEHNR and FQNEAQ (reference sequence). The CDR3 protein is CASSRGEKLFF. The CDR3 DNA follows: TGTGCCAGCAGCCGAGGGGAAAAACTGTTTTTT.

As DNA, the CDR3 is TGCGCCAGCAGCCAAGTCAAGGCAGGGTATGCCTACGAGCAGTACTTC. Translating it yields CASSQVKAGYAYEQYF. The chain recombines TRBV4-1 with TRBJ2-7; a possible D gene is TRBD1 (5 bases). Trimming took off 1 base at V and 2 bases at J, with 15 bases between the two ends. This CDR3 spans 16 amino acids. From germline, CDR1 is MGHRA and CDR2 YSYEKL.

This clone has a single count. The V gene is TRBV25-1, the J gene TRBJ2-3; no clear D. The CDR3 contains 15 residues. V was cut by 1 base and J by 5 bases, with 13 bases left in between. Germline V lookup: CDR1 MGHDK, CDR2 SYGVNS. Here the CDR3 reads CASSESEVGIDTQYF. The CDR3 DNA follows: TGTGCCAGCAGTGAATCAGAGGTGGGAATAGATACGCAGTATTTT. Looking up the rest from reference TRBV25-1 and TRBJ2-3 gives the full variable domain: EADIYQTPRYLVIGTGKKITLECSQTMGHDKMYWYQQDPGMELHLIHYSYGVNSTEKGDLSSESTVSRIRTEHFPLTLESARPSHTSQYLCASSESEVGIDTQYFGPGTRLTVL.

This sequence joins TRBV10-1 and TRBJ2-7, with TRBD1 matching over 8 bases. CDR3 size: 15 residues. Per the germline V gene, CDR1 is WNHNN and CDR2 is SYGVQD (reference sequence). J lost 4 bases, V lost 0 bases, and 5 bases had no gene match. This CDR3 is CASSESIGQGYEQYF. CDR3 coding DNA: TGCGCCAGCAGTGAGTCAATTGGACAGGGATACGAGCAGTACTTC.

The CDR3 protein is CASSISGSYNEQFF. The CDR3 DNA follows: TGTGCCAGCAGCATTAGCGGGAGCTACAATGAGCAGTTCTTC. J is TRBJ2-1 and V is TRBV7-3; TRBD2 matches at 9 bases. This CDR3 is 14 amino acids long. The germline V gene encodes CDR1 SGHTA and CDR2 FQGTGA. The J segment lost 3 bases and the V segment lost 5 bases, leaving 2 bases of the junction unmatched.

The rearrangement uses TRBV5-1 and TRBJ2-2; TRBD1 matches 8 bases. CDR3 size: 16 residues. Germline V gene data show CDR1 as SGHRS and CDR2 as YFSETQ. V lost 4 bases and J lost 1; bases outside the gene matches: 6. CDR3 protein: CASSGAGTGNTGELFF. CDR3 in DNA: TGCGCCAGCAGCGGGGCCGGGACAGGGAACACCGGGGAGCTGTTTTTT.

The rearrangement links TRBV30 to TRBJ2-7; TRBD1 is a possible D gene (6 bases). V lost 0 bases and J lost 0, with 12 bases in between. This CDR3 is 15 amino acids long. Germline V gene sequence: CDR1 GTSNPN, CDR2 SVGIG (reference sequence). For the CDR3, the DNA is TGTGCCTGGAGTGTAGGGGACATCAGCTCCTACGAGCAGTACTTC. It codes for CAWSVGDISSYEQYF.

Notes on this clone: The same CDR3 is also encoded by other DNA sequences in this sample. V is TRBV27 and J is TRBJ2-7, with D tentatively TRBD1 or TRBD2 (5 bases each). The V end lost 2 bases, the J end lost 1 base, and 9 bases lay between the germline ends. Germline V gives CDR1 MNHEY, CDR2 SMNVEV (reference sequence). This CDR3 spans 14 amino acids. The CDR3 region is CASSLKGPSYEQYF. The CDR3 coding sequence is TGTGCCAGCAGTTTAAAGGGACCATCCTACGAGCAGTACTTC.

The sample holds one count of this clone. CDR3 DNA: TGTGCCAGCAGCTTAGCCACGGGAATCGGCTACACCTTC. As protein: CASSLATGIGYTF. The J gene is TRBJ1-2, the V gene TRBV7-9; D is unresolved. CDR1 is SEHNR, CDR2 FQNEAQ, per germline (reference sequence). The CDR3 sequence is 13 residues long. Between the trimmed V and J ends, which lost 0 bases and 8 bases, there was a span of 10 bases. Full variable domain (remainder filled in from reference TRBV7-9 and TRBJ1-2): DTGVSQNPRHKITKRGQNVTFRCDPISEHNRLYWYRQTLGQGPEFLTYFQNEAQLEKSRLLSDRFSAERPKGSFSTLEIQRTEQGDSAMYLCASSLATGIGYTFGSGTRLTVV.

The rearrangement links TRBV11-2 to TRBJ2-7; the D call may be TRBD1 or TRBD2 (7 bases each). CDR1 and CDR2 (germline): SGHAT, FQNNGV. V lost 5 bases and J 3 bases, leaving 14 bases between the germline ends. The length of the CDR3 is 14 residues. CDR3 amino acids: CASSTDREGYEQYF. CDR3 sequence (DNA): TGTGCCAGCAGCACCGACAGGGAGGGCTACGAGCAGTACTTC.

Worth noting for this clone: The junction does not match germline at one end; this may be a read error. The chain links TRBV7-6 to TRBJ2-3; 9 positions agree with TRBD1. This CDR3 has 13 residues. Germline V gives CDR1 SGHVS, CDR2 FNYEAQ. DNA for the CDR3: TGTACCAGCAGTCCGGACAGGGGAGATACGCAGTATTTT. Its protein is CTSSPDRGDTQYF.

The chain has TRBV11-3 and TRBJ2-1; 11 bases are shared with TRBD2. Germline V CDR1 and CDR2: SGHNT, YENEEA. This CDR3 has 15 amino acids. The V gene end was trimmed by 5 bases and the J gene end by 8 bases; junction bases not matched to a gene: 8. In DNA, the CDR3 is TGTGCCAGCAGCCCTAGACTAGCGGGAAGGGATGAGCAGTTCTTC. This sequence encodes CASSPRLAGRDEQFF.

The rearrangement joins TRBV15 to TRBJ2-2; no clear D gene. Germline loops: CDR1 LNHNV, CDR2 YYDKDF (reference sequence). There are 13 residues in the CDR3. The ends were cut back, 3 bases at V and 1 base at J, with 3 bases in the middle. The CDR3 spells CATSSQNTGELFF. For the CDR3, the DNA is TGTGCCACCAGCAGCCAGAACACCGGGGAGCTGTTTTTT.

The chain links TRBV7-9 to TRBJ1-1; the D is unclear. There are 14 residues in the CDR3. Germline V gene sequence: CDR1 SEHNR, CDR2 FQNEAQ (reference sequence). Trimming shortened V by 0 bases and J by 4 bases, and 9 bases separated the two germline ends. This chain's CDR3 is CASSLALQPTEAFF. CDR3 bases: TGTGCCAGCAGCTTAGCGCTCCAGCCCACTGAAGCTTTCTTT.

In this sample, this clone turned up once. The sample holds other DNA sequences that translate to the same CDR3. The chain links TRBV29-1 to TRBJ2-1, with TRBD1 as a possible D gene (6 bases). The CDR3 is 12 amino acids. Trimming shortened V by 3 bases and J by 4 bases, and 7 bases separated the two germline ends. The germline CDR1 and CDR2 sequences are SQVTM and ANQGSEA. The CDR3 region is CSVDRGYNEQFF. The DNA for the CDR3 is TGCAGCGTTGACAGGGGTTACAATGAGCAGTTCTTC.

Turning to this clone: Within the sample, other DNA sequences also encode this same CDR3. The chain carries TRBV27 and TRBJ2-7; no clear D gene. Germline values: CDR1 MNHEY, CDR2 SMNVEV (reference sequence). V was pared by 0 bases and J by 4 bases, with 7 bases between. The CDR3 is made up of 13 amino acids. The CDR3 sequence: CASSLSYTYEQYF. CDR3 nucleotide sequence: TGTGCCAGCAGTTTATCCTACACGTACGAGCAGTACTTC.